Shown below are 9 T cell receptor beta chains from a single sample sequenced in a study of OX40 agonist ivuxolimab in advanced cancers. Assay: immunoSEQ multiplex PCR; the TCRdb copy retains only in-frame clones and omits some. The data hold approximately 90,000 clones, with about 83% observed a single time. The input for sequencing was CD4+ or CD8+ T cells sorted from blood, taken in a trial of the OX40 agonist ivuxolimab. These receptors came from an adult with an advanced solid tumor such as melanoma, head and neck, liver or kidney cancer.

V gene TRBV20-1 combines with J gene TRBJ2-3; D gene unclear. In germline, CDR1 is DFQATT, CDR2 SNEGSKA (reference sequence). The CDR3 contains 10 residues. Trimming removed 3 bases from V and 9 bases from J, with 7 bases in between. The CDR3 reads CSASAPTQYF. The CDR3 DNA is TGCAGTGCTAGCGCACCAACGCAGTATTTT.

Turning to this clone: Germline and junction disagree at one end, which may indicate a read error. The genes are TRBV7-7 and TRBJ2-5, with D possibly TRBD1 on 6 matching bases. Per germline, CDR1 SSHAT and CDR2 FNYEAQ (reference sequence). The CDR3 consists of 15 residues. The CDR3 coding sequence is TGTGCTAGCAGCTTAGCCTTATGGGACAAAGAGACCCAGTACTTC. Translating gives CASSLALWDKETQYF.

This sequence joins TRBV5-1 and TRBJ2-3; D could derive from TRBD1 or TRBD2 (6 bases each). V was cut by 0 bases and J by 6 bases, with 11 bases left in between. The CDR3 runs 14 residues. Per the germline V gene, CDR1 is SGHRS and CDR2 is YFSETQ. The DNA of the CDR3 is TGCGCCAGCAGCTTGGGACTAGGGGGGGATACGCAGTATTTT. Its protein is CASSLGLGGDTQYF.

V gene TRBV4-3 combines with J gene TRBJ2-1; TRBD1 matches at 9 bases. This CDR3 has 16 residues. Germline V gene lookup returns CDR1 LGHNA and CDR2 YSLEER. Losses at the gene ends were 0 bases for V and 4 bases for J; bases not matched to a gene: 4. The CDR3 protein is CASSQEDRGKYNEQFF. The CDR3 bases are TGCGCCAGCAGCCAAGAGGACAGGGGAAAATACAATGAGCAGTTCTTC.

The chain combines TRBV7-2 with TRBJ1-5; D gene unclear. V was trimmed by 8 bases and J by 0 bases, leaving 5 bases between them. This CDR3 is 12 amino acids long. Germline loops: CDR1 SGHTA, CDR2 FQGNSA. The CDR3 nucleotides read TGTGCCAGCTCAGATAGCAATCAGCCCCAGCATTTT. Translated: CASSDSNQPQHF.

This rearrangement joins TRBV9 to TRBJ2-1, with 9 bases fitting TRBD2. The trim removed 4 bases at V and 3 bases at J, leaving 5 bases unmatched. CDR1 and CDR2 (germline): SGDLS, YYNGEE. The CDR3 runs 15 residues. The CDR3: CASSSRTSVYNEQFF. CDR3 nucleotides: TGTGCCAGCAGCTCCAGGACTAGCGTCTACAATGAGCAGTTCTTC.

The chain joins TRBV7-2 to TRBJ2-3, with D tentatively TRBD1 or TRBD2 (6 bases each). Germline V gene lookup returns CDR1 SGHTA and CDR2 FQGNSA. This CDR3 comprises 16 residues. Trimming removed 7 bases at V and 0 bases at J, with 17 bases between. The CDR3 sequence: CASTPRGPPSTDTQYF. The CDR3 DNA sequence: TGTGCCAGCACCCCCCGGGGGCCCCCCAGCACAGATACGCAGTATTTT.

The genes are TRBV7-2 and TRBJ1-2, with a weak D call TRBD1 (6 bases). Germline-derived CDR1 and CDR2 are SGHTA and FQGNSA. The CDR3 spans 16 residues. The V and J ends lost 3 bases and 8 bases respectively, with 22 bases between them. The CDR3 is CASSFSPVRGATGYTF. The CDR3 nucleotides read TGTGCCAGCAGCTTTAGTCCCGTCCGGGGGGCGACGGGCTACACCTTC. Using reference TRBV7-2 and TRBJ1-2 for the parts outside the CDR3, the full variable domain is GAGVSQSPSNKVTEKGKDVELRCDPISGHTALYWYRQSLGQGLEFLIYFQGNSAPDKSGLPSDRFSAERTGGSVSTLTIQRTQQEDSAVYLCASSFSPVRGATGYTFGSGTRLTVV.

V is TRBV18 and J is TRBJ2-1, with a tentative D call TRBD1 (6 bases). The CDR3 totals 15 residues. Germline V CDR1 and CDR2: KGHSH, LQKENI. Deletions cut 3 bases from V and 2 bases from J, with 11 bases between. The DNA for the CDR3 is TGTGCCAGCTCACCCCCAGGGGATACCTACAATGAGCAGTTCTTC. It codes for CASSPPGDTYNEQFF.